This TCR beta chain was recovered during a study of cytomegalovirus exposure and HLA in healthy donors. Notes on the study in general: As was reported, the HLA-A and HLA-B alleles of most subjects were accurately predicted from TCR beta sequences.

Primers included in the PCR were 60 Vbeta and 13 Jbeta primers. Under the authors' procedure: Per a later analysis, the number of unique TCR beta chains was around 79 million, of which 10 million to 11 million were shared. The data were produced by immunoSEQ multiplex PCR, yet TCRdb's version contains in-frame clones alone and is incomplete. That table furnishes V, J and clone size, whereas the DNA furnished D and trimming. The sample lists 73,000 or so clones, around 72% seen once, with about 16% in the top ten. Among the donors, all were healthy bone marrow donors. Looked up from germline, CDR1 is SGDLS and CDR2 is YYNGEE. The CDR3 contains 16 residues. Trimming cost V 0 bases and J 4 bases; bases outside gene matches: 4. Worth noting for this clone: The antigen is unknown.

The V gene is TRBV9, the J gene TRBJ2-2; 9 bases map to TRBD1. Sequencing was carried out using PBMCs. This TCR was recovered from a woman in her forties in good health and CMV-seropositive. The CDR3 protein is CASSVAGQGSTGELFF. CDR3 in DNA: TGTGCCAGCAGCGTAGCGGGACAGGGTTCCACCGGGGAGCTGTTTTTT.